The next 7 T cell receptor beta chains were all read from a single sample in a study of cytomegalovirus exposure and HLA in healthy donors. 13 Jbeta primers and 60 Vbeta primers were used for the PCR. Using immunoSEQ multiplex PCR, the repertoire was profiled, and TCRdb retains in-frame clones only, with some absent. This sample yields more than 90,000 clones, of which approximately 80% are seen a single time; approximately 4% belongs to the top ten. Sequences were obtained from PBMCs. These TCRs come from a middle-aged woman in good health and CMV-seropositive.

The chain joins TRBV14 to TRBJ1-4; D unclear. Germline V gene lookup returns CDR1 SGHDN and CDR2 FVKESK. CDR3 length: 16 residues. V lost 2 bases and J lost 7, with 17 bases in between. CDR3 sequence reads: CASSQTSGGSGEKLFF. In DNA, the CDR3 is TGTGCCAGCAGCCAAACCTCGGGAGGTTCAGGTGAAAAACTGTTTTTT.

This chain links TRBV18 with TRBJ2-4; 12 bases align to TRBD2. J gave up 7 bases and V 6 bases, and 7 bases lay outside the gene matches. Germline values: CDR1 KGHSH, CDR2 LQKENI. The CDR3 runs 15 residues. In DNA, the CDR3 is TGTGCCAGCTCCCCCCTAGCGGGAGGGGAGAACATTCAGTACTTC. Residues: CASSPLAGGENIQYF.

This clone was recorded only once. The chain links TRBV5-1 to TRBJ1-2; TRBD1 aligns across 7 bases. Germline CDR1 SGHRS, CDR2 YFSETQ. There are 15 residues in the CDR3. With V trimmed by 3 bases and J by 7 bases, 12 bases remained unmatched. This CDR3 reads CASSSGQGESVGYTF. The DNA for the CDR3 is TGCGCCAGCAGCTCCGGGCAGGGGGAATCAGTTGGCTACACCTTC.

This chain connects TRBV12-2 to TRBJ2-1; the listed D gene, TRBD2, was not tested against the DNA. TRBV12-2 is a known pseudogene. CDR3 length: 16 residues. Here the CDR3 reads CASRLAAGITYNEQFF. CDR3 nucleotide sequence: TGTGCAAGTCGCTTAGCGGCGGGTATCACCTACAATGAGCAGTTCTTC.

Only a few counts were recorded for this clone. The chain joins TRBV2 to TRBJ1-1, with D unresolved. The germline V gene encodes CDR1 SNHLY and CDR2 FYNNEI. Between the trimmed V and J ends, which lost 9 bases and 1 base, there was a span of 6 bases. This CDR3 is 11 amino acids long. The CDR3 loop reads CASLRNTEAFF. DNA for the CDR3: TGTGCCAGTCTACGGAACACTGAAGCTTTCTTT.

A single count supports this clone. CDR3 DNA sequence: TGTGCCAGCAGAGCGGGAGGCCAAGAGACCCAGTACTTC. Translating it yields CASRAGGQETQYF. The V call is TRBV27, the J call TRBJ2-5, with 9 bases that match TRBD2. The CDR3 contains 13 residues. Germline CDR1 and CDR2: MNHEY and SMNVEV (reference sequence). V lost 6 bases to trimming and J lost 1 base; unmatched junction nucleotides: 0.

The rearrangement links TRBV10-2 to TRBJ2-3, with D tentatively TRBD2 (6 bases). CDR3 length: 15 amino acids. V lost 2 bases, J lost 0 bases, and 9 bases lay in between. Germline assignment: CDR1 WSHSY and CDR2 SAAADI. CDR3: CASSERAGSTDTQYF. The DNA for the CDR3 is TGCGCCAGCAGTGAGCGGGCGGGGAGCACAGATACGCAGTATTTT.